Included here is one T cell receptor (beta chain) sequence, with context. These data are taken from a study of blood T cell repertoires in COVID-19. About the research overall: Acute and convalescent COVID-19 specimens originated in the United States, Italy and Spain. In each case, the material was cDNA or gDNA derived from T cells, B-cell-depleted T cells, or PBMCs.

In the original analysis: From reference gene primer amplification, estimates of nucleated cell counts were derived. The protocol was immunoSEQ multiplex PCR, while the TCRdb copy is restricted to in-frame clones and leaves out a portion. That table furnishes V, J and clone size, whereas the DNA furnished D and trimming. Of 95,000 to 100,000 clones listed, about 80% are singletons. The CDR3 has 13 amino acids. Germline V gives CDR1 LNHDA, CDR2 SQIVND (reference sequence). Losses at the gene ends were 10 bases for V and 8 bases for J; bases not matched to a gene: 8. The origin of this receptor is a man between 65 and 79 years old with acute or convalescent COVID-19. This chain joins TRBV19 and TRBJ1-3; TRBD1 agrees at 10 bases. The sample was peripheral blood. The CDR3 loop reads CATRQGAGYTIYF. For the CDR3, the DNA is TGTGCCACGAGACAGGGGGCCGGATACACCATATATTTT.